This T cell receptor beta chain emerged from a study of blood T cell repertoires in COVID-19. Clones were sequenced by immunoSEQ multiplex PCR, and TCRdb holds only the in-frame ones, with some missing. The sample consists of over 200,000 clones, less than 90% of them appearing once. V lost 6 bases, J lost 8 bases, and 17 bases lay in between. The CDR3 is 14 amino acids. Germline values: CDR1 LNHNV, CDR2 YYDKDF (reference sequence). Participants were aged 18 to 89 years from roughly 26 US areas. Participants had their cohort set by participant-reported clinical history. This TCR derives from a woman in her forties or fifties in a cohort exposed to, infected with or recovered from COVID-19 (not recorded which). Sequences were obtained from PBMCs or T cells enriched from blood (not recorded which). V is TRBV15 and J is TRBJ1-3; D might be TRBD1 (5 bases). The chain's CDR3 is CATSIRATADTIYF. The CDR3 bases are TGTGCCACCAGTATCAGGGCAACGGCGGACACCATATATTTT.